The clone carrying this T cell receptor (beta chain) was counted only a few times. What it binds is not known. The record originates from a study of cytomegalovirus exposure and HLA in healthy donors. General study points: As a later analysis revealed, the rate of TCR association differed by HLA locus, with DRB1 most and HLA-C fewest. The only immune exposure information that was available was CMV serostatus.

Vbeta (60) and Jbeta (13) primers were used in the PCR. The table came from immunoSEQ multiplex PCR; TCRdb's copy has only in-frame clones and leaves some out. The sample holds about 130,000 clones, approximately 78% seen once. Germline CDR1 reads SGHRS; CDR2 reads YFSETQ. Trimming removed 0 bases at V and 5 bases at J, with 11 bases between. CDR3 size: 14 residues. The J gene is TRBJ1-1, the V gene TRBV5-1, with a tentative D call TRBD1 (6 bases). The receptor was isolated from a woman between 50 and 59 years old in good health and CMV-seropositive. The sample was PBMCs. CDR3 residues: CASSLATGRTEAFF. CDR3 in DNA: TGCGCCAGCAGCTTGGCCACAGGGCGGACTGAAGCTTTCTTT.